The 14 T cell receptor beta chains given below trace back to one sample, sequenced in a study of siplizumab effects on memory and regulatory T cells. The protocol was immunoSEQ multiplex PCR, while the TCRdb copy is restricted to in-frame clones and leaves out a portion. The data contain 94,000 or so clones, 93% of them singletons. The sequenced material came from CD8+ T cells sorted from blood. All receptors come from a human donor in good health.

The rearrangement joins TRBV2 to TRBJ1-2, with TRBD1 matching 11 bases. CDR1 SNHLY and CDR2 FYNNEI come from the germline V gene. CDR3 length equals 13 residues. Germline trimming cut 11 bases from V and 4 bases from J; bases unmatched to any gene: 6. The CDR3 loop is CAARDRGGYGYTF. The CDR3 coding sequence is TGTGCCGCACGGGACAGGGGGGGCTATGGCTACACCTTC.

The chain has TRBV5-4 and TRBJ2-7; D perhaps matches TRBD2 (5 bases). V gave up 2 bases and J gave up 2 bases, with 14 bases separating them. The CDR3 spans 15 residues. Germline V lookup: CDR1 SGHNT, CDR2 YYREEE (reference sequence). For the CDR3, the DNA is TGTGCCAGCAGCTTTGGGGTAGCGACTACCTACGAGCAGTACTTC. Protein sequence: CASSFGVATTYEQYF.

The V and J genes are TRBV7-2 and TRBJ2-5; 8 nucleotides line up with TRBD2. Germline V gives CDR1 SGHTA, CDR2 FQGNSA. V lost 2 bases and J lost 0; bases outside the gene matches: 8. This CDR3 contains 17 residues. In DNA, the CDR3 is TGTGCCAGCAGCTTAACGTCGGGACTAGAGTACCAAGAGACCCAGTACTTC. This encodes CASSLTSGLEYQETQYF.

The genes are TRBV19 and TRBJ2-5; D unclear. Germline V gene sequence: CDR1 LNHDA, CDR2 SQIVND (reference sequence). The length of the CDR3 is 13 residues. V was shortened by 6 bases and J by 3 bases, with 11 bases between the two germline ends. CDR3 DNA: TGTGCCAGTAGCCTGGGTCAGGAAGAGACCCAGTACTTC. Amino acids: CASSLGQEETQYF.

This clone has just one count. The chain couples TRBV13 to TRBJ1-1, with D maybe TRBD1 (5 bases). The CDR3 extends over 15 amino acids. Germline CDR1 PRHDT, CDR2 FYEKMQ (reference sequence). With 5 bases removed from V and 0 bases from J, the gap between germline ends came to 13 bases. The CDR3 sequence: CASSLKTELNTEAFF. CDR3 bases: TGTGCCAGCAGCCTAAAGACAGAGCTGAACACTGAAGCTTTCTTT.

The chain combines TRBV29-1 with TRBJ2-7; the D is unclear. The CDR3 contains 13 residues. In germline, CDR1 is SQVTM, CDR2 ANQGSEA. V gave up 7 bases and J gave up 1 base, with 14 bases separating them. CDR3 nucleotides: TGCAGCGCCAGAGGTGGGCATTCCTACGAGCAGTACTTC. Protein sequence: CSARGGHSYEQYF.

The chain has TRBV7-9 and TRBJ2-1, with a tentative D call TRBD2 (6 bases). CDR1 is SEHNR, CDR2 FQNEAQ, per germline (reference sequence). This CDR3 has 16 residues. Between the trimmed V and J ends, which lost 4 bases and 4 bases, there was a span of 17 bases. The CDR3 loop reads CASSSPQDGSYNEQFF. The CDR3 nucleotides read TGTGCCAGCAGCTCCCCGCAGGACGGGAGTTACAATGAGCAGTTCTTC.

The CDR3 DNA follows: TGTGCCAGCAGCTCGGGACAGGTCTACGAGCAGTACTTC. Its protein is CASSSGQVYEQYF. The chain combines TRBV11-2 with TRBJ2-7; TRBD1 matches 8 bases. Germline V gene data show CDR1 as SGHAT and CDR2 as FQNNGV. The junction had 2 bases not matched to a gene; V was cut back by 4 bases and J by 3 bases. The CDR3 spans 13 residues.

As for this clone: The junction shows a germline mismatch at one end, possibly a read error. Here the CDR3 reads CASSLVNSEAFF. The CDR3 DNA reads TGTGCCAGCAGCTTGGTGAACAGTGAAGCTTTCTTT. The chain combines TRBV5-6 with TRBJ1-1; D is ambiguous. Germline V lookup: CDR1 SGHDT, CDR2 YYEEEE. The CDR3 is made up of 12 amino acids. Full variable domain (remainder filled in from reference TRBV5-6 and TRBJ1-1): DAGVTQSPTHLIKTRGQQVTLRCSPKSGHDTVSWYQQALGQGPQFIFQYYEEEERQRGNFPDRFSGHQFPNYSSELNVNALLLGDSALYLCASSLVNSEAFFGQGTRLTVV.

The V call is TRBV5-6, the J call TRBJ1-1, with 10 bases fitting TRBD1. CDR1 is SGHDT, CDR2 YYEEEE, per germline. J gave up 4 bases and V 2 bases, and 8 bases lay outside the gene matches. The CDR3 totals 16 residues. Written as DNA, the CDR3 is TGTGCCAGCAGCTTTTGGACAGGGGGTGGCGGCACTGAAGCTTTCTTT. Protein: CASSFWTGGGGTEAFF.

The V gene is TRBV30, the J gene TRBJ1-5; D unclear. The germline V and J ends were trimmed by 1 base and 5 bases, with 15 bases remaining between them. This CDR3 is 15 amino acids long. CDR1 is GTSNPN, CDR2 SVGIG, per germline (reference sequence). CDR3 sequence: CAWSEVGKGHQPQHF. The CDR3 bases are TGTGCCTGGAGTGAGGTCGGAAAGGGCCATCAGCCCCAGCATTTT.

The J gene is TRBJ2-7, the V gene TRBV28, with D perhaps given as TRBD1 or TRBD2 (5 bases each). The CDR3 length is 14 residues. CDR1 and CDR2 (germline): MDHEN, SYDVKM. The V gene lost 2 bases and the J gene lost 3 bases, with 11 bases spanning the gap. The CDR3 nucleotides are TGTGCCAGCAGTTTACGAGGGGCCATCTACGAGCAGTACTTC. It encodes CASSLRGAIYEQYF.

The chain recombines TRBV5-1 with TRBJ2-1, with D perhaps matching TRBD1 (6 bases). Trimming took 4 bases from V and 0 from J, leaving 11 bases between them. The length of the CDR3 is 15 residues. Germline V lookup: CDR1 SGHRS, CDR2 YFSETQ. The CDR3 loop is CASSPDRFSYNEQFF. Written as DNA, the CDR3 is TGCGCCAGCAGCCCAGACAGGTTCTCCTACAATGAGCAGTTCTTC.

The V gene is TRBV30, the J gene TRBJ2-5, with TRBD1 matching over 9 bases. The tail of the sequence fits TRBJ2-7 better, so the J call may be wrong. This CDR3 comprises 14 residues. Germline assignment: CDR1 GTSNPN and CDR2 SVGIG (reference sequence). The DNA for the CDR3 is TGTGCCTGGAGTTTTGGACAGGGGCCCTACGAGCAGTACTTC. Amino acids: CAWSFGQGPYEQYF.